A single sample is the source of the 5 T cell receptor beta chains below, sequenced in a study of CD8+CD57+ T cells in acquired aplastic anemia. Sequencing was done on patients that had shown CD8+CD57+ cell expansion by flow cytometry. The study profiled TCR beta VDJ and CDR3 using genomic DNA as template. TCRdb recomputed calls from the reads with MiXCR, one row per CDR3 protein. The sample carries some 120,000 distinct CDR3 sequences, 50% to 60% recorded once. Sequencing input: sorted CD4+, CD8+, or CD8+CD57+ T cells (not recorded which) from PBMCs. These receptor sequences come from a human donor with aplastic anemia.

The CDR3, as DNA: TGCAGTGCTAGAGTAGCGGCAGTTAATCAGCCCCAGCATTTT. Translating it yields CSARVAAVNQPQHF. V and J are TRBV20-1 and TRBJ1-5, with unresolved D. V was clipped by 1 base and J by 4 bases, with 11 bases between them. The CDR3 contains 14 residues. Germline-derived CDR1 and CDR2 are DFQATT and SNEGSKA (reference sequence).

The genes are TRBV10-3 and TRBJ1-1, with D possibly matching TRBD1 (5 bases). Germline V lookup: CDR1 ENHRY, CDR2 SYGVKD. The CDR3 length is 14 residues. Trimming removed 3 bases at V and 0 bases at J, with 8 bases between. The CDR3 spells CAISEPGLNTEAFF. DNA for the CDR3: TGTGCCATCAGTGAACCGGGACTGAACACTGAAGCTTTCTTT.

The chain employs TRBV5-1 and TRBJ2-5; D may be TRBD1 (6 bases). The V gene lost 0 bases and the J gene lost 5 bases, with 17 bases spanning the gap. The germline V gene has CDR1 SGHRS and CDR2 YFSETQ. There are 16 residues in the CDR3. This CDR3 is CASSLGAQGGFETQYF. The CDR3 DNA is TGCGCCAGCAGCTTGGGTGCACAGGGTGGTTTTGAGACCCAGTACTTC. The whole variable domain, filled in from reference TRBV5-1 and TRBJ2-5, reads KAGVTQTPRYLIKTRGQQVTLSCSPISGHRSVSWYQQTPGQGLQFLFEYFSETQRNKGNFPGRFSGRQFSNSRSEMNVSTLELGDSALYLCASSLGAQGGFETQYFGPGTRLLVL.

The chain carries TRBV25-1 and TRBJ2-3; D not resolved. CDR3 length: 16 amino acids. The ends were cut back, 1 base at V and 4 bases at J, with 15 bases in the middle. Germline V gene lookup returns CDR1 MGHDK and CDR2 SYGVNS. CDR3: CASSEFTGLVPDTQYF. The DNA for the CDR3 is TGTGCCAGCAGTGAATTCACGGGCTTGGTCCCAGATACGCAGTATTTT.

This clonotype was seen just once. This sequence joins TRBV7-3 and TRBJ2-1; D is perhaps TRBD1 (5 bases). This CDR3 contains 15 residues. V lost 5 bases to trimming and J lost 0 bases, with 11 bases between them. The germline CDR1 and CDR2 sequences are SGHTA and FQGTGA. CDR3 nucleotides: TGTGCCAGCAGCCCAATGACAGCCTCCTACAATGAGCAGTTCTTC. Amino acids: CASSPMTASYNEQFF.